The clone carrying this T cell receptor beta chain was seen a few times. Its antigen is undetermined. This CDR3 has 12 residues. The V and J ends lost 5 bases and 4 bases respectively, with 6 bases between them. TCR beta rearrangements were amplified from peripheral blood genomic DNA. These data belong to a study of T cell repertoires in aging, cancer and after chemotherapy. Multiplex touch-down PCR with TRB-A/B primers amplified rearranged V-D-J TRB sequences. TCRdb re-called the multiplex PCR reads through MiXCR, storing one row per CDR3 protein. The data show almost 3,000 distinct CDR3 sequences, 20% to 25% seen once. Study-wide findings and caveats: Immunological memory after chemotherapy cannot be judged from the repertoire data.

The receptor's source is a human donor with a solid tumor. The V gene is TRBV12-3 or TRBV12-4, the J gene TRBJ1-3, with D uncertain. The sequencing sample was made of blood. The CDR3 DNA reads TGTGCCAGCAGTCCTATGGGAAACACCATATATTTT. The encoded protein is CASSPMGNTIYF.